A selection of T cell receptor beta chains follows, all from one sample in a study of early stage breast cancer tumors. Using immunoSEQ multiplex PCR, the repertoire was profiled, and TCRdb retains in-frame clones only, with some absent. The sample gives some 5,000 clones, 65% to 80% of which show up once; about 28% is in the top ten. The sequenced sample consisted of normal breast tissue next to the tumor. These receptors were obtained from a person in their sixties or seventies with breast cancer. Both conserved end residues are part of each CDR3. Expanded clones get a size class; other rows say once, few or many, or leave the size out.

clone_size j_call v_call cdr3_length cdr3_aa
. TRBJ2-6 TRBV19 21 CASCEAGPIGQGHSGANVLTF
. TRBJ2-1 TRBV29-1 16 CSVEDPTRSSYNEQFF
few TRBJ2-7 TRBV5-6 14 CASSRTGGFYEQYF
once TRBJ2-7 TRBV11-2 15 CASSSSGTASYEQYF
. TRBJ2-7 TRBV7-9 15 CASSFDGGGSYEQYF
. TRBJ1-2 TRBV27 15 CASSDPQGSDYGYTF
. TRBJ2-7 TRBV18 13 CASSPWTDYEQYF
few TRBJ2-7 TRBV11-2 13 CASSSGGPYEQYF
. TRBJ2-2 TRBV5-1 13 CASSNGMAGELFF
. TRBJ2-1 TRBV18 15 CASSQTAGSYNEQFF
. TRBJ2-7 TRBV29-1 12 CSVVPTTGEQYF
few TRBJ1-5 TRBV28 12 CASSFGNQPQHF
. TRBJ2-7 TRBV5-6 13 CASSWDTAGEQYF
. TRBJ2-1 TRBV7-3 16 CASSQQGGVAVREQFF
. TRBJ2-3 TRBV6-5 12 CASSHNTDTQYF
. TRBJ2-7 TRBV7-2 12 CASSLSVGEQYF
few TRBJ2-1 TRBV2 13 CASSGDRGGEQFF
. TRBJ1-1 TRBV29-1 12 CSVGERATEAFF
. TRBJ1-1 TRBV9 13 CASSVEGTREAFF
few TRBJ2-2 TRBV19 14 CASSIVGGAGELFF
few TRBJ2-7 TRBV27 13 CASSPPGGYEQYF
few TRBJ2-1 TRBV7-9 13 CASRWAIKNEQFF
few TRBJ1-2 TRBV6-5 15 CASSYSARSNRGYTF
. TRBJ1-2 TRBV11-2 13 CASRATGAYGYTF
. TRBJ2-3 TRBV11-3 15 CASSTTRRGTDTQYF
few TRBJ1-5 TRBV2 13 CASSGYEDQPQHF
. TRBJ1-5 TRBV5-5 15 CASSEPTAGNQPQHF
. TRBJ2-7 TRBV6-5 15 CASRLGPGSSYEQYF
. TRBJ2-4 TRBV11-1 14 CASSMDRVGNIQYF
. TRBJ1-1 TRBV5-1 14 CASSLAAQGGEAFF
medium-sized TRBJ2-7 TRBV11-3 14 CASRAAQGTYEQYF
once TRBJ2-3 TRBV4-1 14 CASSWSQLGDTQYF
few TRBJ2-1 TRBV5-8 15 CASRSGTTSYNEQFF
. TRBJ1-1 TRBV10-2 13 CASSGTYGTEAFF
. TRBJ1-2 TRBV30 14 CAWSEQGQGKGYTF
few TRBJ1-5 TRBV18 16 CASSPPTGAPGQPQHF
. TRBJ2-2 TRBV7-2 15 CASSRGGVNTGELFF
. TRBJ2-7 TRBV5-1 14 CASTLGGSSYEQYF
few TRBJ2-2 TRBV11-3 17 CASSLGLQGASTGELFF
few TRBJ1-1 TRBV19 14 CASSRWQMNTEAFF
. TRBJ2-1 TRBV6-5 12 CASNGNYNEQFF
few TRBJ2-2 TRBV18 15 CASSETGVTTGELFF
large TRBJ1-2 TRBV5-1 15 CASSLMAGQGYGYTF
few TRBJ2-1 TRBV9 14 CASSVGGWSNEQFF
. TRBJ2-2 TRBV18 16 CASSPGTAANTGELFF